This TCR beta chain was captured in a study of blood T cell repertoires in COVID-19 (TCRdb year 2020). As for the study more broadly: Samples from collaborators originated in the United States, Italy and Spain and spanned both the acute and convalescent phases of COVID-19. The prospective study material was composed of cDNA or gDNA derived from T cells, B-cell-depleted T cells, or PBMCs. The dataset comprised deeply sampled blood TCRbeta repertoires from subjects exposed to, actively infected with, or recovered from COVID-19. A freely available public database, intended as a resource for researchers studying the immune response to SARS-CoV-2, is where the repertoires were released. The samples were drawn from two sources: the first 160 participants of the ongoing ImmuneRACE study, and about 1,300 subjects contributed by 6 global collaborators. A de-identified subject ID, COVID-19 status, age in years and sex were almost always included in the sample metadata. Where available, HLA class I and class II types were obtained from metadata supplied by the sample provider rather than from assay-based typing.

Each collaborating institution followed its own protocols to collect whole blood in K2EDTA tubes. For TCRbeta analysis, collaborators shipped samples in one of three forms: frozen whole blood, isolated PBMCs, or DNA extracted from either of those sample types. Turning to this clone: The antigen it recognizes is unknown. No base quality information exists; no much larger clone differs at one position.

Study-wide conclusions, independent of this receptor: Clinical and demographic metadata were provided uncurated, with the amount varying by source and participant.

Taken from cysteine to phenylalanine, the CDR3 has 15 residues. Of all the DNA, just the CDR3 is kept, 45 bases in frame from base 1. The germline V gene (reference sequence) sets CDR1 to MNHEY and CDR2 to SMNVEV. The V end loses 4 bases and the J end loses 6 bases, and a stretch of 16 bases separates them. The immunoSEQ Assay, a bias-controlled multiplex PCR, was used to amplify TCRbeta CDR3 regions from genomic DNA. In the original analysis: The number of nucleated cells in each sample was estimated from the amplification of reference gene primers within the assay. To quantify the absolute abundance of each unique TCRbeta CDR3 rearrangement, sequence reads were collapsed and filtered. Productive Simpson clonality was computed per sample as the square root of Simpson's diversity index over productive rearrangements. As stored in TCRdb, this immuneACCESS dataset retains in-frame rearrangements with V and J assigned. A fraction of the clones does not appear; measured against another copy, unresolved V genes explain less than half of the discrepancy, and the remainder lacks a known reason. V and J calls and clone size are copied from that table; D and trimming were computed from the DNA. This sample is represented by 130,000 to 150,000 clones; roughly 88% of them were singletons. Roughly 10% of the sample rests with the top ten.

Sequenced material: peripheral blood. This receptor was obtained from a man aged 55-75 years with active or convalescent COVID-19. This receptor chain uses TRBV27 and TRBJ1-5, with the D gene uncertain. At the DNA level, the sequence is TGTGCCAGCAGTTCCCGAGAGAGGGTGGGTCAGCCCCAGCATTTT. This codes for CASSSRERVGQPQHF.